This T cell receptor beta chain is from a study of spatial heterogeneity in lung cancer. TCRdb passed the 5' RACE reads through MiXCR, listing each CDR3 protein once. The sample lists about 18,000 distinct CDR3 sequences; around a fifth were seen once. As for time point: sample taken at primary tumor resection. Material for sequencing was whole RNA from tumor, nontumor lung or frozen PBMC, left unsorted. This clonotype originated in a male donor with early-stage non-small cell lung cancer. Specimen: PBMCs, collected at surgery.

The chain's CDR3 is CASKRAAPQETQYF. CDR3 bases: TGTGCCAGCAAGCGGGCAGCACCTCAAGAGACCCAGTACTTC. The gene calls are TRBV12-3 or TRBV12-4 and TRBJ2-5; D is possibly TRBD2 (6 bases). Trimming stripped 7 bases from V and 2 bases from J, with 14 bases between. The CDR3 extends over 14 amino acids.